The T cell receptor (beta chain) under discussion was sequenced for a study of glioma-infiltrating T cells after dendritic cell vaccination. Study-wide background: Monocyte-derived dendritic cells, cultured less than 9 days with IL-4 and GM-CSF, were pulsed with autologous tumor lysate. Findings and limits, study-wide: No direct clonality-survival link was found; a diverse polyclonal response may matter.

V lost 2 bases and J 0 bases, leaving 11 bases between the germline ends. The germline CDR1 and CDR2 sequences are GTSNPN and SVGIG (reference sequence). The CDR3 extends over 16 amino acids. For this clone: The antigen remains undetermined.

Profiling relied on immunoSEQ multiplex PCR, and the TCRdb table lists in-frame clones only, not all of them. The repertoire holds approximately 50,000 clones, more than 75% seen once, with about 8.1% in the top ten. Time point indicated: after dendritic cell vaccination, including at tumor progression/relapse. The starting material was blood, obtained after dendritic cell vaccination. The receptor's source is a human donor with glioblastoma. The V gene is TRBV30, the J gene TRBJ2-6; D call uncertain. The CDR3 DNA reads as TGTGCCTGGAGTCTGGTCCGGTCCTCTGGGGCCAACGTCCTGACTTTC. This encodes CAWSLVRSSGANVLTF.